These 7 T cell receptor beta chains originate from one sample sequenced in a study of response to subunit inactivated influenza vaccine. MiXCR, applied by TCRdb to the RT-PCR reads, yields one record per CDR3 protein. The table includes 500,000 to 600,000 distinct CDR3 sequences, about 17% detected once. The specimen comprised CD4+ T cells sorted from PBMCs, sampled about 23 months after vaccination. The source of these receptors is a man between 50 and 75 years old who received an inactivated influenza vaccine.

This clonotype was seen a few times. The rearrangement joins TRBV7-9 to TRBJ2-3, with D unresolved. The CDR3 has 13 amino acids. Germline-derived CDR1 and CDR2 are SEHNR and FQNEAQ (reference sequence). Trimming took 8 bases from V and 3 from J, leaving 12 bases between them. CDR3 amino acids: CASRLVGTDTQYF. The CDR3 DNA reads as TGTGCCAGCCGTCTTGTGGGAACAGATACGCAGTATTTT. The variable domain in full, completed from reference TRBV7-9 and TRBJ2-3, reads DTGVSQNPRHKITKRGQNVTFRCDPISEHNRLYWYRQTLGQGPEFLTYFQNEAQLEKSRLLSDRFSAERPKGSFSTLEIQRTEQGDSAMYLCASRLVGTDTQYFGPGTRLTVL.

The chain has TRBV4-2 and TRBJ2-7, with D possibly being TRBD1 (5 bases). The CDR3 length is 17 residues. Trimming cost V 0 bases and J 3 bases, with 18 bases left between them. CDR1 and CDR2 (germline): LGHNA, YNFKEQ. The CDR3 region is CASSQDSGGHNFYEQYF. As DNA, the CDR3 is TGTGCCAGCAGCCAAGATTCAGGCGGACATAACTTCTACGAGCAGTACTTC.

With regard to this clonotype: A read error may account for a junction end that differs from germline. V and J are TRBV6-1 and TRBJ2-3, with 11 bases fitting TRBD2. CDR1 MNHNS and CDR2 SASEGT come from the germline V gene. The CDR3 has 16 residues. The chain's CDR3 is CASSVAGGRLTDTQYF. The CDR3 nucleotides are TGTGCCAGCAGTGTAGCGGGAGGGCGTCTCACAGATACCCAGTATTTT.

This clonotype was seen more than once but under ten times. The rearrangement joins TRBV20-1 to TRBJ2-7; 12 positions match TRBD2. Germline V gives CDR1 DFQATT, CDR2 SNEGSKA (reference sequence). The CDR3 runs to 14 residues. This CDR3 reads CRAGVGLAGHEQYF. The CDR3 DNA reads as TGCAGAGCCGGGGTGGGACTAGCGGGCCACGAGCAGTACTTC.

This clonotype occurred a few times. V and J are TRBV11-1 and TRBJ2-7, with 8 bases identical to TRBD1. Germline V lookup: CDR1 SGHAT, CDR2 FQDESV (reference sequence). The CDR3 is made up of 18 amino acids. J gave up 0 bases and V 5 bases, and 15 bases lay outside the gene matches. CDR3 in DNA: TGTGCCAGCAGCAGAGGGGACAGGAGAGTGTACAGCTCCTACGAGCAGTACTTC. It translates to CASSRGDRRVYSSYEQYF.

The rearrangement links TRBV20-1 to TRBJ2-1; 12 nucleotides agree with TRBD2. J gave up 7 bases and V 3 bases, and 4 bases lay outside the gene matches. The CDR3 spans 14 residues. Germline CDR1 reads DFQATT; CDR2 reads SNEGSKA (reference sequence). For the CDR3, the DNA is TGCAGTGCTAGGCTAGCGGGAGGGGTTAATGAGCAGTTCTTC. Amino acid sequence: CSARLAGGVNEQFF.

The chain is built from TRBV15 and TRBJ2-5; TRBD2 might be the D (6 bases). Germline V gives CDR1 LNHNV, CDR2 YYDKDF (reference sequence). Between the trimmed V and J ends, which lost 1 base and 5 bases, there was a span of 11 bases. The CDR3 consists of 14 residues. This chain's CDR3 is CATSRGGVMETQYF. The DNA for the CDR3 is TGTGCCACCAGCAGAGGGGGGGTTATGGAGACCCAGTACTTC.